What follows describes a single T cell receptor (beta chain). Its matching antigen is unknown. A second PCR, run for about 7 to 11 cycles, used a sample-barcoded 5' primer plus a J-beta primer mix. TCRdb re-called the 5' RACE reads with MiXCR, one entry per CDR3 protein. The sample holds 600,000 to 1,000,000 distinct CDR3 sequences, 58% seen once. V lost 6 bases, J lost 4 bases, and 7 bases lay in between. The CDR3 length is 11 residues. Germline CDR1 reads SQVTM; CDR2 reads ANQGSEA. This entry belongs to a study of blood T cells in healthy people across ages. Across the whole study: Template switching captured about one barcoded beta molecule per two T cells.

Regarding the study as a whole: Significant beta diversity loss was already apparent by age roughly 43, declining roughly linearly.

The origin of this receptor is a man aged 30-40 years in good health. The genes are TRBV29-1 and TRBJ1-3, with unresolved D. The sample taken for sequencing was blood. CDR3 amino acids: CSVTSGNTIYF. As DNA, the CDR3 is TGCAGCGTGACCTCGGGAAACACCATATATTTT. The full variable domain, its missing parts supplied by reference TRBV29-1 and TRBJ1-3, is SAVISQKPSRDICQRGTSLTIQCQVDSQVTMMFWYRQQPGQSLTLIATANQGSEATYESGFVIDKFPISRPNLTFSTLTVSNMSPEDSSIYLCSVTSGNTIYFGEGSWLTVV.